The 7 T cell receptor beta chains in this list originate from one sample, sequenced in a study of T-cell memory formation after mild COVID-19. MiXCR was run by TCRdb on the 5' RACE reads, yielding one entry per CDR3 protein. In the table there are under 450,000 distinct CDR3 sequences, more than 20% of which are singletons. The sample taken for sequencing was PBMCs or a T cell subset sorted from them (not recorded which). The receptors here all came from an adult woman who had mild COVID-19 (a few samples of this study predate the infection). Cell type and time point are not known.

In this sample, this clonotype turned up a few times. This chain joins TRBV7-6 and TRBJ2-2; D gene unclear. Per the germline V gene, CDR1 is SGHVS and CDR2 is FNYEAQ. V was trimmed by 1 base and J by 1 base, leaving 10 bases between them. The CDR3 contains 16 residues. For the CDR3, the DNA is TGTGCCAGCAGCTTAGGGCTTAGGCAGAACACCGGGGAGCTGTTTTTT. This translates into CASSLGLRQNTGELFF.

A few counts support this clonotype. The CDR3 loop is CSVESWGSKNIQYF. CDR3 in DNA: TGCAGCGTTGAAAGTTGGGGATCCAAAAACATTCAGTACTTC. The chain carries TRBV29-1 and TRBJ2-4; D is unclear. Trimming stripped 2 bases from V and 2 bases from J, with 10 bases between. The CDR3 runs to 14 residues. Germline V CDR1 and CDR2: SQVTM, ANQGSEA.

The V and J genes are TRBV7-8 and TRBJ2-1; possibly TRBD2 for D (6 bases). The CDR3 has 17 amino acids. With 1 base removed from V and 6 bases from J, the gap between germline ends came to 19 bases. CDR1 SGHVS and CDR2 FQNEAQ come from the germline V gene. The CDR3 coding sequence is TGTGCCAGCAGCTTAGAGGAACTGACTAGTATTTCCAATGAGCAGTTCTTC. Encoded protein: CASSLEELTSISNEQFF.

The chain links TRBV7-8 to TRBJ2-3; possibly TRBD1 or TRBD2 for D (6 bases each). Trimming left V 8 bases short and J 5 bases short, with 17 bases between. This CDR3 contains 14 residues. Germline V CDR1 and CDR2: SGHVS, FQNEAQ. As DNA, the CDR3 is TGTGCCAGCGCTGTAGGGGGGTGGAAAGATACGCAGTATTTT. This sequence encodes CASAVGGWKDTQYF.

This chain links TRBV5-5 with TRBJ2-1; 9 nucleotides agree with TRBD1. The germline V gene has CDR1 SGHKS and CDR2 YYEKEE (reference sequence). The CDR3 covers 16 residues. The V gene end was trimmed by 5 bases and the J gene end by 5 bases; junction bases not matched to a gene: 11. CDR3 sequence reads: CASSTITGQGNNEQFF. CDR3 bases: TGTGCCAGCAGTACTATTACGGGACAGGGAAACAATGAGCAGTTCTTC.

This chain joins TRBV5-1 and TRBJ1-6; the D is unclear. Germline V gene sequence: CDR1 SGHRS, CDR2 YFSETQ. V shed 5 bases and J shed 6 bases, with 9 bases lying between them. There are 13 residues in the CDR3. DNA for the CDR3: TGCGCCAGCAGTATCACAGTTAATTCACCCCTCCACTTT. This codes for CASSITVNSPLHF.

This clonotype appeared a few times. The chain uses TRBV19 and TRBJ2-3; D uncertain. CDR1 is LNHDA, CDR2 SQIVND, per germline (reference sequence). The CDR3 consists of 12 residues. The V and J ends lost 3 bases and 3 bases respectively, with 4 bases between them. The DNA of the CDR3 is TGTGCCAGTAGTATGAGGACAGATACGCAGTATTTT. Its protein product is CASSMRTDTQYF.